The T cell receptor (beta chain) under discussion was sequenced for a study of cytomegalovirus exposure and HLA in healthy donors. For this clone: No antigen is known for it.

The PCR contained 60 Vbeta and 13 Jbeta primers. Clones were sequenced by immunoSEQ multiplex PCR, and TCRdb holds only the in-frame ones, with some missing. The sample shows approximately 170,000 clones, over 65% of them seen only once. Points from the study as a whole: The study flagged 150 to 200 TCR beta chains as cytomegalovirus-associated. Whilst most TCR sequences proved rare, a subset of public TCRs occurred across many donors. Reportedly, a later analysis found an Asian-associated ancestry cluster had fewer N-insertions than the approximately 600-donor mean. Reportedly, HLA-A and HLA-B alleles of most subjects were accurately predicted from TCR beta.

Sample: PBMCs. This sequence originates from a female donor in good health and CMV-seronegative.

CDR3 DNA sequence: TGTGCCAGCAGCCAATTAGGGGGCCCCCTCTCTGGGGCCAACGTCCTGACTTTC. Translating it yields CASSQLGGPLSGANVLTF. The rearrangement joins TRBV14 to TRBJ2-6; TRBD1 matches 7 bases. The germline gives CDR1 SGHDN, CDR2 FVKESK. V lost 2 bases and J lost 0; bases outside the gene matches: 7. This CDR3 region has 18 residues.